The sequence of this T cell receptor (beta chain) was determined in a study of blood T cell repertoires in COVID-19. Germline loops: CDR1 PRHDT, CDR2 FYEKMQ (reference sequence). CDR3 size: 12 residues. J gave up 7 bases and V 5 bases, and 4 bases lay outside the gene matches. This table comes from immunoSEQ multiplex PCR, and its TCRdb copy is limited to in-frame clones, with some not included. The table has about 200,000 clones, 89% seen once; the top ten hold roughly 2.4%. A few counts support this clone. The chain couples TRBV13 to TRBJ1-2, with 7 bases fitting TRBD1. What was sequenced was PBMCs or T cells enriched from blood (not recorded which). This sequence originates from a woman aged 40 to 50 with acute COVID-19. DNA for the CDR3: TGTGCCAGCAGCGTCGACAGGGTTGGCTACACCTTC. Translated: CASSVDRVGYTF.